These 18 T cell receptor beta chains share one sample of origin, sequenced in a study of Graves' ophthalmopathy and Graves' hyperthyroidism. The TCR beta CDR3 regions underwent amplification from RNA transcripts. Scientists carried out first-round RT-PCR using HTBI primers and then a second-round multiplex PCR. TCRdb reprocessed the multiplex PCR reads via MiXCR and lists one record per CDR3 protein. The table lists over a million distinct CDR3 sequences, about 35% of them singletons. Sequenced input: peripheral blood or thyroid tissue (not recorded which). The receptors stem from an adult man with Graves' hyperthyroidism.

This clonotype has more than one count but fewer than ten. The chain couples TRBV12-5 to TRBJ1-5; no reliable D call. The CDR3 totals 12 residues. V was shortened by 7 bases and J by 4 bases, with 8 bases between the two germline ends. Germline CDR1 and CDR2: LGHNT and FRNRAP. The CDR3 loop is CASALFNQPQHF. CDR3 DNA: TGTGCTAGTGCCCTCTTTAATCAGCCCCAGCATTTT.

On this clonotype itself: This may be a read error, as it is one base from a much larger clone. CDR3 nucleotides: TGTGCCAGCACCCCGCGGGGGGTACCTGCCTACGAGCAGTACTTC. Protein sequence: CASTPRGVPAYEQYF. This sequence joins TRBV7-2 and TRBJ2-7; 8 bases are a match to TRBD2. J lost 2 bases, V lost 7 bases, and 10 bases had no gene match. CDR3 length: 15 amino acids. Germline lookup yields CDR1 SGHTA and CDR2 FQGNSA.

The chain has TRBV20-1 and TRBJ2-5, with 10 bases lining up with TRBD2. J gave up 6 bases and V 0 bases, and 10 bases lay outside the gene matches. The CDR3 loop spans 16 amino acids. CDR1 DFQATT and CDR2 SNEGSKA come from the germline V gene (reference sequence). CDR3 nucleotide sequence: TGCAGTGCTAGAGATTTCAGCGGGAGGGCCGTGAAGACCCAGTACTTC. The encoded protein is CSARDFSGRAVKTQYF.

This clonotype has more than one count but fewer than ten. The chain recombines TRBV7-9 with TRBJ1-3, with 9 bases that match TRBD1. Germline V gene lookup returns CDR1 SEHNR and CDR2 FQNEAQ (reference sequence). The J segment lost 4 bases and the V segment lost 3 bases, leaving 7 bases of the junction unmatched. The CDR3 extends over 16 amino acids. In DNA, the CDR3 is TGTGCCAGCAGCTTGAGGGACAGGGTGGCCGGAAACACCATATATTTT. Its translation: CASSLRDRVAGNTIYF.

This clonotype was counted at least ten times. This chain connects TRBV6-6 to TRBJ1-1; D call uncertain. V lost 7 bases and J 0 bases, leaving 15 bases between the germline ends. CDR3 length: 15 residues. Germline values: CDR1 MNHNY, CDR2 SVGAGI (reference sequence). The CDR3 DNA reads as TGTGCCAGCACTAACGAACGAGCCCTGAACACTGAAGCTTTCTTT. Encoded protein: CASTNERALNTEAFF.

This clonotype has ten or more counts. The CDR3 DNA sequence: TGTGCCAGCAGTGAATTAGGTCCCCAAGGCCCTTATTACACCGGGGAGCTGTTTTTT. This translates into CASSELGPQGPYYTGELFF. This sequence joins TRBV25-1 and TRBJ2-2; D remains unclear. The CDR3 covers 19 residues. The V gene's germline CDR1 is MGHDK and CDR2 SYGVNS. V lost 1 base to trimming and J lost 3 bases, with 21 bases between them.

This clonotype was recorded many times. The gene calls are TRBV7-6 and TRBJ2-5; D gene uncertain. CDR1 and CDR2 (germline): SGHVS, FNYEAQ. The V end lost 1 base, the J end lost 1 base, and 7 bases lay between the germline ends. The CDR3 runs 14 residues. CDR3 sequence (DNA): TGTGCCAGCAGCTTAGGGGCAGCCCAAGAGACCCAGTACTTC. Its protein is CASSLGAAQETQYF. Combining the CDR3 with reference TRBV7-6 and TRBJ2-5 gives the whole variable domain GAGVSQSPRYKVTKRGQDVALRCDPISGHVSLYWYRQALGQGPEFLTYFNYEAQQDKSGLPNDRFSAERPEGSISTLTIQRTEQRDSAMYRCASSLGAAQETQYFGPGTRLLVL.

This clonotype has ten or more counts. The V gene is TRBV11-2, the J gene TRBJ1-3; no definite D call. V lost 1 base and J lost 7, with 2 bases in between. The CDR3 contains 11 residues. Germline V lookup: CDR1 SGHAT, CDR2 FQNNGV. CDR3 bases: TGTGCCAGCAGCTTAGCCAACACCATATATTTT. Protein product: CASSLANTIYF.

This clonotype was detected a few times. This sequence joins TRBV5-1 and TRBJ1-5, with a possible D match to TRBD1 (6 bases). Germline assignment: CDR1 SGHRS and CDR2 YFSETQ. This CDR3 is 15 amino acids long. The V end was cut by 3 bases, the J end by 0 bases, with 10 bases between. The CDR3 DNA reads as TGCGCCAGCAGCTGGACAGTTTTTAGCAATCAGCCCCAGCATTTT. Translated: CASSWTVFSNQPQHF.

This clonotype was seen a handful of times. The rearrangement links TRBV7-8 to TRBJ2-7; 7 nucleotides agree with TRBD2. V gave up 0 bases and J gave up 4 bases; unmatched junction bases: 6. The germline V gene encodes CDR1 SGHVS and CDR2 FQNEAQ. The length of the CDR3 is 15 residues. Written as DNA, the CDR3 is TGTGCCAGCAGCTTAGCCCCTAGCGGAAGATACGAGCAGTACTTC. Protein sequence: CASSLAPSGRYEQYF.

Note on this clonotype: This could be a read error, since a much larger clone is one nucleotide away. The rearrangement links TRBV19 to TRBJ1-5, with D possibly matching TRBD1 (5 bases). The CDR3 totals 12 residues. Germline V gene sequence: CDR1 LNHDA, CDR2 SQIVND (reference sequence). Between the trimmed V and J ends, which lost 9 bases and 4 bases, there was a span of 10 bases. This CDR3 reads CARGTLNQPQHF. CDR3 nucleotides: TGTGCCAGAGGGACGTTGAATCAGCCCCAGCATTTT.

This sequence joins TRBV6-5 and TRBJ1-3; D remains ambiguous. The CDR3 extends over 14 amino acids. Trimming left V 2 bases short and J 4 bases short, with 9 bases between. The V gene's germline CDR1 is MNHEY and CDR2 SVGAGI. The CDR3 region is CASSYGKEGNTIYF. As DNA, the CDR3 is TGTGCCAGCAGTTACGGGAAGGAGGGAAACACCATATATTTT.

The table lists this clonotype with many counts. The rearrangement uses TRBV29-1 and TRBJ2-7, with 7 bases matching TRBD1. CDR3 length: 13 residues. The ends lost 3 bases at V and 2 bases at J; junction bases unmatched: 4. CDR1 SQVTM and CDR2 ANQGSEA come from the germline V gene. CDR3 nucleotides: TGCAGCGTTGAGACGGGACAGACCTACGAGCAGTACTTC. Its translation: CSVETGQTYEQYF.

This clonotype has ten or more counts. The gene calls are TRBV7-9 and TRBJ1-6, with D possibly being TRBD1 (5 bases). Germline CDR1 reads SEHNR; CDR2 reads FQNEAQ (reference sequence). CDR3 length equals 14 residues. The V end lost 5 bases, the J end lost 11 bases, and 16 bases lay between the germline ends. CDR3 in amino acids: CASSPDRGSTPLHF. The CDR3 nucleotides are TGTGCCAGCAGCCCTGACCGGGGGTCTACACCCCTCCACTTT. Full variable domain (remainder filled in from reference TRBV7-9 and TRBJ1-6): DTGVSQNPRHKITKRGQNVTFRCDPISEHNRLYWYRQTLGQGPEFLTYFQNEAQLEKSRLLSDRFSAERPKGSFSTLEIQRTEQGDSAMYLCASSPDRGSTPLHFGNGTRLTVT.

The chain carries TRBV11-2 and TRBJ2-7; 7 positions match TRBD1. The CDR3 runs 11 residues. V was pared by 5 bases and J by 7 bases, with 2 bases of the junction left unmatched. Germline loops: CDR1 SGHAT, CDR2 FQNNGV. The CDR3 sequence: CASSPTGEQYF. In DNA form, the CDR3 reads TGTGCCAGCAGCCCGACAGGGGAGCAGTACTTC. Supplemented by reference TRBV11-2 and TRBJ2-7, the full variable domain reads EAGVAQSPRYKIIEKRQSVAFWCNPISGHATLYWYQQILGQGPKLLIQFQNNGVVDDSQLPKDRFSAERLKGVDSTLKIQPAKLEDSAVYLCASSPTGEQYFGPGTRLTVT.

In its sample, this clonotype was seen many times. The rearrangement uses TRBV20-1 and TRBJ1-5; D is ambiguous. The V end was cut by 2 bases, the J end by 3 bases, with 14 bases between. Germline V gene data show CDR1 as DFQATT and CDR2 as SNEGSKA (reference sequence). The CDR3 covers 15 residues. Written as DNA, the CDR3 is TGCAGTGCTAGACTTTCGACGCGCACCAATCAGCCCCAGCATTTT. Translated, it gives CSARLSTRTNQPQHF.

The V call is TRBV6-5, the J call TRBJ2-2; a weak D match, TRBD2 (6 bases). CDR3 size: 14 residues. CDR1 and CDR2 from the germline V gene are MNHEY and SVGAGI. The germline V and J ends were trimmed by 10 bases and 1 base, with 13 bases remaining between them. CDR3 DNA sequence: TGTGCCACCTCGGGCGGGAAGAACACCGGGGAGCTGTTTTTT. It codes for CATSGGKNTGELFF.

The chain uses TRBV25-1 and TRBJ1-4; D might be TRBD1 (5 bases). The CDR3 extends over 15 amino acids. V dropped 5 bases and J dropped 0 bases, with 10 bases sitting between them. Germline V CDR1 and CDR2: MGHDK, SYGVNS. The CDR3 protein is CASSRTTATNEKLFF. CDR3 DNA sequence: TGTGCCAGCAGTAGAACGACAGCAACTAATGAAAAACTGTTTTTT.